Shown below are 29 T cell receptor beta chains from a single sample sequenced in a study of memory CD4+ T cells and cytomegalovirus serostatus. Data came from immunoSEQ multiplex PCR; TCRdb stores just in-frame clones and leaves some out. The profile shows about 56,000 clones, about 73% of them singletons. Single viable CD3+CD4+CD8-CD45RO+ cells were sorted as the memory CD4+ T cells. Sequenced material: memory CD4+ T cells from blood. Receptor source: an adult in good health and CMV-seropositive.

This chain links TRBV18 with TRBJ1-1; no reliable D call. Germline V gives CDR1 KGHSH, CDR2 LQKENI. This CDR3 is built from 12 residues. V was shortened by 3 bases and J by 4 bases, with 6 bases between the two germline ends. The CDR3 nucleotides are TGTGCCAGCTCACCGCTGAGCACTGAAGCTTTCTTT. Amino acid sequence: CASSPLSTEAFF.

V is TRBV18 and J is TRBJ1-2; no reliable D call. Germline values: CDR1 KGHSH, CDR2 LQKENI. This CDR3 region has 15 residues. V lost 3 bases, J lost 4 bases, and 15 bases lay in between. In nucleotides, the CDR3 is TGTGCCAGCTCACCCGACTTATCACCGGGCTATGGCTACACCTTC. Its translation: CASSPDLSPGYGYTF.

The V and J genes are TRBV9 and TRBJ2-3; TRBD2 aligns across 11 bases. V trimming: 3 bases; J trimming: 6 bases; junction bases outside the gene matches: 9. The CDR3 is 16 amino acids. Germline values: CDR1 SGDLS, CDR2 YYNGEE. The CDR3 DNA sequence: TGTGCCAGCAGCGGGGGGAGACTAGCGGGATCGGATACGCAGTATTTT. Residues: CASSGGRLAGSDTQYF. The variable domain in full, with the rest retrieved from reference TRBV9 and TRBJ2-3, is DSGVTQTPKHLITATGQRVTLRCSPRSGDLSVYWYQQSLDQGLQFLIQYYNGEERAKGNILERFSAQQFPDLHSELNLSSLELGDSALYFCASSGGRLAGSDTQYFGPGTRLTVL.

The CDR3 here is CASRQGWDYGYTF. As DNA, the CDR3 is TGTGCCAGCAGGCAGGGATGGGACTATGGCTACACCTTC. This chain links TRBV6-1 with TRBJ1-2; D possibly corresponds to TRBD1 (5 bases). The ends were cut back, 6 bases at V and 3 bases at J, with 11 bases in the middle. The CDR3 is 13 amino acids. The germline V gene encodes CDR1 MNHNS and CDR2 SASEGT.

The CDR3 bases are TGCAGCACGGACTATTACAATGAGCAGTTCTTC. Translated: CSTDYYNEQFF. The chain joins TRBV20-1 to TRBJ2-1, with D possibly matching TRBD2 (6 bases). Germline assignment: CDR1 DFQATT and CDR2 SNEGSKA (reference sequence). The CDR3 loop spans 11 amino acids.

This clone was picked up a small number of times. The chain links TRBV12-5 to TRBJ2-7; 11 positions agree with TRBD1. The ends lost 1 base at V and 4 bases at J; junction bases unmatched: 3. The CDR3 totals 15 residues. Germline loops: CDR1 LGHNT, CDR2 FRNRAP. The CDR3 nucleotides are TGTGCTAGTGGTTTGGGGGACAGGGGGGATTACGAGCAGTACTTC. Amino acid sequence: CASGLGDRGDYEQYF.

The chain combines TRBV10-3 with TRBJ1-2, with D maybe TRBD1 (6 bases). This CDR3 contains 14 residues. V dropped 6 bases and J dropped 2 bases, with 13 bases sitting between them. The germline V gene has CDR1 ENHRY and CDR2 SYGVKD. The CDR3: CAIRGDTGNYGYTF. The CDR3 DNA sequence: TGTGCCATCAGGGGGGACACTGGGAACTATGGCTACACCTTC.

The CDR3 region is CASSPTLRGNIQYF. The CDR3 nucleotides are TGTGCCAGCAGTCCCACCCTCAGAGGAAACATTCAGTACTTC. The chain employs TRBV27 and TRBJ2-4; D not certain. CDR1 is MNHEY and CDR2 is SMNVEV in the germline V gene (reference sequence). V lost 5 bases and J lost 6, with 14 bases in between. There are 14 residues in the CDR3.

The rearrangement uses TRBV5-4 and TRBJ2-1; 7 bases align to TRBD2. The CDR3 is 16 amino acids. The V gene end was trimmed by 3 bases and the J gene end by 6 bases; junction bases not matched to a gene: 12. CDR1 and CDR2 (germline): SGHNT, YYREEE (reference sequence). Here the CDR3 DNA reads TGTGCCAGCAGCTATACTGGACTAGTAAGGGGCAATGAGCAGTTCTTC. This translates into CASSYTGLVRGNEQFF. Together with reference TRBV5-4 and TRBJ2-1, the CDR3 gives the full variable domain: ETGVTQSPTHLIKTRGQQVTLRCSSQSGHNTVSWYQQALGQGPQFIFQYYREEENGRGNFPPRFSGLQFPNYSSELNVNALELDDSALYLCASSYTGLVRGNEQFFGPGTRLTVL.

This chain links TRBV5-4 with TRBJ2-6, with 7 bases lining up with TRBD1. Germline-derived CDR1 and CDR2 are SGHNT and YYREEE (reference sequence). V lost 4 bases and J lost 0; bases outside the gene matches: 7. The CDR3 runs 17 residues. This chain's CDR3 is CASSPKGASSGANVLTF. In DNA form, the CDR3 reads TGTGCCAGCAGCCCCAAGGGGGCTAGCTCTGGGGCCAACGTCCTGACTTTC.

The V gene is TRBV5-1, the J gene TRBJ2-5; the D is unclear. Per the germline V gene, CDR1 is SGHRS and CDR2 is YFSETQ. V was clipped by 0 bases and J by 5 bases, with 11 bases between them. The CDR3 is made up of 14 amino acids. CDR3 nucleotides: TGCGCCAGCAGCTTGGGAACCTCGAGGGAGACCCAGTACTTC. This gives the protein CASSLGTSRETQYF. The full variable domain, in which reference TRBV5-1 and TRBJ2-5 provide the parts outside the CDR3, is KAGVTQTPRYLIKTRGQQVTLSCSPISGHRSVSWYQQTPGQGLQFLFEYFSETQRNKGNFPGRFSGRQFSNSRSEMNVSTLELGDSALYLCASSLGTSRETQYFGPGTRLLVL.

The chain is built from TRBV18 and TRBJ2-6; 8 nucleotides line up with TRBD1. Looked up from germline, CDR1 is KGHSH and CDR2 is LQKENI. Unmatched junction bases numbered 4, after V lost 0 bases and J lost 0 bases. This CDR3 is 18 amino acids long. CDR3 region: CASSPPGQVNSGANVLTF. The CDR3 DNA sequence: TGTGCCAGCTCACCACCGGGACAGGTTAACTCTGGGGCCAACGTCCTGACTTTC.

This clone was counted ten times or more. The genes are TRBV7-9 and TRBJ1-2; D gene ambiguous. The length of the CDR3 is 14 residues. The germline V gene has CDR1 SEHNR and CDR2 FQNEAQ (reference sequence). V lost 3 bases and J lost 7, with 15 bases in between. CDR3 sequence: CASSLDGYSIGYTF. The DNA of the CDR3 is TGTGCCAGCAGCTTGGACGGGTATAGCATTGGCTACACCTTC.

The chain employs TRBV28 and TRBJ1-2; unclear D gene. The CDR3 spans 17 residues. Germline V lookup: CDR1 MDHEN, CDR2 SYDVKM. V lost 4 bases to trimming and J lost 6 bases, with 24 bases between them. CDR3 amino acids: CASSYLAAPWRVDGYTF. The CDR3 DNA follows: TGTGCCAGCAGTTACCTGGCAGCCCCGTGGCGAGTGGATGGCTACACCTTC.

V and J are TRBV6-5 and TRBJ2-5, with 8 bases matching TRBD2. CDR1 MNHEY and CDR2 SVGAGI come from the germline V gene. With 6 bases clipped from V and 1 base from J, the junction kept 7 bases outside the gene matches. CDR3 size: 15 residues. For the CDR3, the DNA is TGTGCCAGCAGACCTATGAGCGGGAGCCAAGAGACCCAGTACTTC. Amino acids: CASRPMSGSQETQYF.

This rearrangement joins TRBV4-3 to TRBJ2-4; 11 bases are a match to TRBD2. Trimming removed 4 bases from V and 4 bases from J; junction bases left unmatched: 0. The germline V gene has CDR1 LGHNA and CDR2 YSLEER. The CDR3 has 14 amino acids. The CDR3 nucleotides read TGCGCCAGCAGCCTAGCGGGAGGGAAAAACATTCAGTACTTC. Translated: CASSLAGGKNIQYF.

V usage is TRBV21-1 and J usage is TRBJ2-7; the table calls TRBD1, which could not be checked here. TRBV21-1 is reported as a pseudogene. The CDR3 has 16 residues. The CDR3 DNA reads TGTGCCAGCAGAGACCCCCTGACAGGGAGATTCTACGAGCAGTACGTC. As protein: CASRDPLTGRFYEQYV.

The gene calls are TRBV7-2 and TRBJ2-5, with 14 positions matching TRBD2. The junction had 3 bases not matched to a gene; V was cut back by 5 bases and J by 4 bases. The CDR3 is 15 amino acids. Germline values: CDR1 SGHTA, CDR2 FQGNSA. The DNA of the CDR3 is TGTGCCAGCAGCAAAGGGACTAGCGGGAGAGAGACCCAGTACTTC. It specifies CASSKGTSGRETQYF.

This chain uses TRBV28 with TRBJ2-7; D is ambiguous. CDR3 length equals 12 residues. In germline, CDR1 is MDHEN, CDR2 SYDVKM. Trimming removed 6 bases at V and 7 bases at J, with 13 bases between. The CDR3 DNA reads TGTGCCAGCAGCTCCTTAAGGTGGGAGCAGTACGTC. Translated: CASSSLRWEQYV.

The rearrangement joins TRBV14 to TRBJ2-5; possibly TRBD2 for D (7 bases). V lost 8 bases, J lost 6 bases, and 16 bases lay in between. CDR1 and CDR2 from the germline V gene are SGHDN and FVKESK. The CDR3 runs to 13 residues. The CDR3: CASGKFGGQTQYF. The CDR3 DNA sequence: TGTGCCAGCGGAAAGTTCGGGGGGCAGACCCAGTACTTC.

V and J are TRBV2 and TRBJ2-3; TRBD2 agrees at 10 bases. Losses at the gene ends were 4 bases for V and 3 bases for J; bases not matched to a gene: 4. Germline CDR1 is SNHLY and CDR2 is FYNNEI. The CDR3 totals 15 residues. The CDR3 DNA reads TGTGCCAGCAGTGTCGGTAGCGGGAGGACAGATACGCAGTATTTT. Amino acid sequence: CASSVGSGRTDTQYF.

The chain employs TRBV7-3 and TRBJ2-2; 7 nucleotides agree with TRBD2. CDR3 length equals 17 residues. Unmatched junction bases numbered 6, after V lost 1 base and J lost 1 base. From germline, CDR1 is SGHTA and CDR2 FQGTGA. Written as DNA, the CDR3 is TGTGCCAGCAGCTTAATAACGGGAGGCTGGAACACCGGGGAGCTGTTTTTT. Translated: CASSLITGGWNTGELFF.

The rearrangement joins TRBV4-3 to TRBJ1-2; D is possibly TRBD1 (6 bases). Between the trimmed V and J ends, which lost 0 bases and 5 bases, there was a span of 16 bases. Germline V gene data show CDR1 as LGHNA and CDR2 as YSLEER. The CDR3 is 16 amino acids. The CDR3 spells CASSQDLLQGTYGYTF. CDR3 DNA: TGCGCCAGCAGCCAAGACCTATTACAGGGCACATATGGCTACACCTTC.

The chain carries TRBV30 and TRBJ1-5, with D unresolved. CDR3 length: 14 residues. Trimming took 0 bases from V and 4 from J, leaving 10 bases between them. CDR1 and CDR2 (germline): GTSNPN, SVGIG (reference sequence). The CDR3: CAWSVLAGNQPQHF. In DNA form, the CDR3 reads TGTGCCTGGAGTGTACTCGCCGGGAATCAGCCCCAGCATTTT. The whole variable domain, filled in from reference TRBV30 and TRBJ1-5, reads SQTIHQWPATLVQPVGSPLSLECTVEGTSNPNLYWYRQAAGRGLQLLFYSVGIGQISSEVPQNLSASRPQDRQFILSSKKLLLSDSGFYLCAWSVLAGNQPQHFGDGTRLSIL.

V and J are TRBV7-2 and TRBJ1-2; 8 bases are shared with TRBD1. V gave up 1 base and J gave up 7 bases; unmatched junction bases: 11. The CDR3 contains 16 residues. Germline CDR1 reads SGHTA; CDR2 reads FQGNSA. CDR3 nucleotide sequence: TGTGCCAGCAGCTTAGTTAGGGTGCAGGGGGCGGGTGGCTACACCTTC. Translated, it gives CASSLVRVQGAGGYTF.

The CDR3, as DNA: TGTGCCTGGATAACAGCGGGAGGAAATGAGCAGTTCTTC. Amino acids: CAWITAGGNEQFF. The chain uses TRBV30 and TRBJ2-1; 9 positions match TRBD2. CDR1 is GTSNPN and CDR2 is SVGIG in the germline V gene (reference sequence). Germline trimming cut 4 bases from V and 7 bases from J; bases unmatched to any gene: 5. The CDR3 extends over 13 amino acids.

The rearrangement uses TRBV10-3 and TRBJ1-1, with TRBD1 matching 9 bases. CDR1 is ENHRY, CDR2 SYGVKD, per germline. This CDR3 is 14 amino acids long. V dropped 11 bases and J dropped 4; count of bases not matched to a gene: 11. The CDR3 DNA is TGTGCCGCACGGGGGACAGGGCAATCCACTGAAGCTTTCTTT. The encoded protein is CAARGTGQSTEAFF.

This chain joins TRBV6-6 and TRBJ2-1; 9 nucleotides line up with TRBD1. Looked up from germline, CDR1 is MNHNY and CDR2 is SVGAGI (reference sequence). With 6 bases clipped from V and 7 bases from J, the junction kept 7 bases outside the gene matches. The CDR3 is made up of 14 amino acids. The CDR3 nucleotides are TGTGCCAGCAGGCCCGGGACAGGGTGGAATGAGCAGTTCTTC. Translated, it gives CASRPGTGWNEQFF.

This clone was counted only a few times. The V gene is TRBV5-1, the J gene TRBJ2-2; D might be TRBD1 or TRBD2, each matching 6 bases. The ends were cut back, 5 bases at V and 2 bases at J, with 13 bases in the middle. Germline V CDR1 and CDR2: SGHRS, YFSETQ. The CDR3 contains 15 residues. CDR3 DNA: TGCGCCAGCAGGGGGGGCACCTTAAACACCGGGGAGCTGTTTTTT. Its protein product is CASRGGTLNTGELFF.